This T cell receptor (beta chain) was documented in a study of T cells in localized non-small cell lung cancer. In the case of this clone: Its antigen is not identified.

Study-wide results and limits: Maximal T cell clonality occurred in uninvolved adjacent lung, with tumor ranking below it. Higher adjacent-lung clonality was associated with shorter survival.

The method was immunoSEQ multiplex PCR; TCRdb's version includes in-frame clones alone and lacks a portion of them. Of about 91,000 clones in the sample, roughly 87% are singletons; the top ten hold approximately 15%. Germline V gene lookup returns CDR1 SGHRS and CDR2 YFSETQ. The ends lost 4 bases at V and 2 bases at J; junction bases unmatched: 8. This CDR3 is 16 amino acids long. Here the sequenced sample was peripheral blood, taken before any cancer treatment. The chain uses TRBV5-1 and TRBJ1-5; 8 positions match TRBD1. This clonotype was obtained from a man aged 40 to 75 with stage I squamous cell lung carcinoma. CDR3 amino acids: CASSPTGGNGNQPQHF. In nucleotides, the CDR3 is TGCGCCAGCAGCCCCACAGGGGGGAATGGCAATCAGCCCCAGCATTTT.